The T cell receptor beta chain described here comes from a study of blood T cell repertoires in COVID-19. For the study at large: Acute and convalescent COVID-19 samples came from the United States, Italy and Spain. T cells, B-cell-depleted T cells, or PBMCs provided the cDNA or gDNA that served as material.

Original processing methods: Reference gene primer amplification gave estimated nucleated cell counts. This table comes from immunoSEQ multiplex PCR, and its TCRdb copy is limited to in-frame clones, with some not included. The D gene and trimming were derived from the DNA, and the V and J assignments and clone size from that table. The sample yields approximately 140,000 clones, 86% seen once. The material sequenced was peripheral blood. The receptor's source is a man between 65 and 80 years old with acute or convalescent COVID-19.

The CDR3 spells CASSQDRWREVYEQYF. The CDR3 nucleotides read TGTGCCAGCAGCCAAGATCGGTGGCGGGAGGTCTACGAGCAGTACTTC. The chain links TRBV3-1 (or the pseudogene TRBV3-2) to TRBJ2-7; TRBD2 aligns across 8 bases. The V and J ends lost 0 bases and 3 bases, in that order; junction bases with no gene match: 7. Germline V gene sequence: CDR1 LGHDT, CDR2 YNNKEL (reference sequence). The CDR3 is 16 residues long.